Each of the 14 T cell receptor beta chains below was sequenced from the same sample in a study of post-analysis software for immune sequencing data. Unique molecular identifiers had been added to the TCR beta cDNA libraries. TCRdb reprocessed the PCR reads via MiXCR and lists one record per CDR3 protein. This repertoire shows hundreds of thousands of distinct CDR3 sequences, 25% to 30% found once; its top ten account for around 0.56%. Their antigen targets remain unknown. Study-level points and caveats: Five or six TRBV segments were significantly more frequent in patients than in controls. TRBV5-6, TRBV5-1 and TRBV20-1 were among these segments.

Sequenced sample: blood. These receptors originate from a girl aged 5 to 17 with multiple sclerosis.

This clonotype was picked up many times. The chain carries TRBV7-8 and TRBJ2-3, with 15 positions matching TRBD2. Trimming at V came to 5 bases and at J to 5 bases, leaving 5 bases not matched to a gene. Per germline, CDR1 SGHVS and CDR2 FQNEAQ. CDR3 length: 16 residues. CDR3 loop: CASSPRTSGRVDTQYF. CDR3 sequence (DNA): TGTGCCAGCAGCCCGCGGACTAGCGGGAGGGTAGATACGCAGTATTTT.

The chain carries TRBV10-3 and TRBJ1-5; D ambiguous. The CDR3 extends over 14 amino acids. The germline CDR1 and CDR2 sequences are ENHRY and SYGVKD. V was cut by 0 bases and J by 2 bases, with 5 bases left in between. The CDR3 nucleotides read TGTGCCATCAGTGAGTCTACGCGCAATCAGCCCCAGCATTTT. Amino acids: CAISESTRNQPQHF.

The gene calls are TRBV20-1 and TRBJ1-4; TRBD1 might be the D (6 bases). V lost 5 bases and J 3 bases, leaving 16 bases between the germline ends. Germline V lookup: CDR1 DFQATT, CDR2 SNEGSKA (reference sequence). The CDR3 extends over 15 amino acids. CDR3 in amino acids: CSADPGAGANEKLFF. The CDR3 coding sequence is TGCAGTGCTGACCCCGGCGCAGGGGCTAATGAAAAACTGTTTTTT.

This clonotype was seen only a few times. V and J are TRBV12-3 or TRBV12-4 and TRBJ2-3, with 10 bases identical to TRBD2. The junction had 4 bases not matched to a gene; V was cut back by 2 bases and J by 2 bases. The CDR3 extends over 16 amino acids. The CDR3 reads CASSLLTSGYTDTQYF. CDR3 coding DNA: TGTGCCAGCAGTTTACTGACTAGCGGGTACACAGATACGCAGTATTTT.

The V call is TRBV29-1, the J call TRBJ2-7, with 9 bases matching TRBD2. Trimming took 6 bases from V and 2 from J; bases not matched to a gene: 8. Per germline, CDR1 SQVTM and CDR2 ANQGSEA. This CDR3 is 14 amino acids long. CDR3 coding DNA: TGCAGCGTAGTCAGACTAGCGGTTACCTACGAGCAGTACTTC. Translating it yields CSVVRLAVTYEQYF.

This clonotype was recorded a few times. A single base separates this from a much larger clone, so it may be a read error. The gene calls are TRBV29-1 and TRBJ2-7; D could derive from TRBD1 or TRBD2 (5 bases each). CDR1 is SQVTM and CDR2 is ANQGSEA in the germline V gene. CDR3 length equals 14 residues. V was pared by 5 bases and J by 2 bases, with 16 bases between. The DNA of the CDR3 is TGCAGCGTTAGAGGGGCGGCGAGCCCCTACGAGCAGTACTTC. This encodes CSVRGAASPYEQYF.

There are a few counts of this clonotype. This rearrangement joins TRBV4-3 to TRBJ1-2, with D hard to call. Deletions cut 0 bases from V and 5 bases from J, with 7 bases between. Per the germline V gene, CDR1 is LGHNA and CDR2 is YSLEER. The CDR3 runs to 13 residues. Here the CDR3 reads CASSQDGPYGYTF. Here the CDR3 DNA reads TGCGCCAGCAGCCAAGACGGGCCTTATGGCTACACCTTC.

This clonotype was observed a few times. This chain links TRBV27 with TRBJ2-1, with D unclear. Germline V CDR1 and CDR2: MNHEY, SMNVEV (reference sequence). This CDR3 is 16 amino acids long. V gave up 3 bases and J gave up 0 bases, with 12 bases separating them. Here the CDR3 DNA reads TGTGCCAGCAGTTTTGTGCGGTCCCCCTCCTACAATGAGCAGTTCTTC. This translates into CASSFVRSPSYNEQFF.

This clonotype was observed a few times. The chain employs TRBV12-3 or TRBV12-4 and TRBJ2-3; weak D call: TRBD1 (6 bases). V dropped 6 bases and J dropped 4 bases, with 14 bases sitting between them. The CDR3 sequence is 14 residues long. The CDR3: CASSQGTASDTQYF. The CDR3 DNA reads as TGTGCCAGCAGCCAGGGGACGGCGTCAGATACGCAGTATTTT.

The chain links TRBV5-4 to TRBJ2-3, with 7 bases that match TRBD2. The CDR3 is 15 residues long. Germline assignment: CDR1 SGHNT and CDR2 YYREEE (reference sequence). The J segment lost 8 bases and the V segment lost 1 base, leaving 10 bases of the junction unmatched. CDR3 sequence: CASSLSSGLRGTQYF. CDR3 nucleotide sequence: TGTGCCAGCAGCTTGTCTAGCGGCCTCCGCGGTACGCAGTATTTT.

This clonotype was found a few times. This chain joins TRBV4-3 and TRBJ1-2; the D gene is possibly TRBD1 (6 bases). Germline CDR1 reads LGHNA; CDR2 reads YSLEER. The CDR3 totals 16 residues. Trimming removed 0 bases at V and 8 bases at J, with 19 bases between. The CDR3 loop reads CASSQDFSRGRGGYTF. CDR3 coding DNA: TGCGCCAGCAGCCAAGATTTTAGTCGCGGCAGGGGCGGCTACACCTTC.

V and J are TRBV9 and TRBJ2-6, with a tentative D call TRBD1 (5 bases). Germline V CDR1 and CDR2: SGDLS, YYNGEE. CDR3 length: 17 amino acids. V lost 0 bases and J lost 0, with 10 bases in between. The CDR3 DNA follows: TGTGCCAGCAGCGTAGCAGGGTCCGGCTCTGGGGCCAACGTCCTGACTTTC. It encodes CASSVAGSGSGANVLTF.

The chain couples TRBV3-1 to TRBJ1-5; 7 nucleotides agree with TRBD1. The V segment lost 2 bases and the J segment 3 bases; nucleotides outside the gene matches: 4. Germline V gives CDR1 LGHDT, CDR2 YNNKEL (reference sequence). This CDR3 comprises 15 residues. CDR3 nucleotide sequence: TGTGCCAGCAGCCAACACACAGGGGCCAATCAGCCCCAGCATTTT. This codes for CASSQHTGANQPQHF.

The rearrangement links TRBV7-2 to TRBJ2-1; a weak D match, TRBD1 (6 bases). V lost 5 bases to trimming and J lost 9 bases, with 11 bases between them. Germline V lookup: CDR1 SGHTA, CDR2 FQGNSA. The CDR3 length is 12 residues. CDR3 residues: CASSPGQSEQFF. The CDR3 bases are TGTGCCAGCAGCCCCGGACAGTCTGAGCAGTTCTTC.